What follows describes a single T cell receptor (beta chain). Antigen specificity is unknown. This sample was taken from a study of cytomegalovirus exposure and HLA in healthy donors. Regarding the study as a whole: CMV serostatus was the sole immune exposure data available. It was confirmed in vitro that a few of the CMV-associated chains were specific for CMV antigens.

The PCR had 60 Vbeta and 13 Jbeta primers. Sequencing used immunoSEQ multiplex PCR; TCRdb keeps in-frame clones, though not all of them. The data contain around 140,000 clones, approximately 57% of them singletons. CDR3 length: 14 residues. Trimming at V came to 3 bases and at J to 4 bases, leaving 5 bases not matched to a gene. Germline V gene lookup returns CDR1 SGHVS and CDR2 FQNEAQ. The V gene is TRBV7-8, the J gene TRBJ2-5, with 7 nucleotides matching TRBD1. The specimen sequenced was PBMCs. This TCR was sampled from a male donor in good health and CMV-seronegative. CDR3 nucleotides: TGTGCCAGCAGCTTGACAGGGTTCGTAGAGACCCAGTACTTC. Protein: CASSLTGFVETQYF.